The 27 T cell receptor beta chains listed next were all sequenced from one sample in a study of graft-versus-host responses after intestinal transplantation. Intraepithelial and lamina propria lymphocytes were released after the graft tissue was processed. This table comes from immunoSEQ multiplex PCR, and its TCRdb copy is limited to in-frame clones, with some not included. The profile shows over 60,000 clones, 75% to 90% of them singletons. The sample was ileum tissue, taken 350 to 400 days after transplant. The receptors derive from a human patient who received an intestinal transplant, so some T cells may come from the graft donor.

CDR3 sequence: CASYRLAGTDTQYF. CDR3 DNA: TGTGCCAGCTATAGGCTAGCGGGCACAGATACGCAGTATTTT. V gene TRBV2 combines with J gene TRBJ2-3; 7 positions agree with TRBD2. The CDR3 length is 14 residues. CDR1 is SNHLY and CDR2 is FYNNEI in the germline V gene. V lost 8 bases and J lost 1; bases outside the gene matches: 6.

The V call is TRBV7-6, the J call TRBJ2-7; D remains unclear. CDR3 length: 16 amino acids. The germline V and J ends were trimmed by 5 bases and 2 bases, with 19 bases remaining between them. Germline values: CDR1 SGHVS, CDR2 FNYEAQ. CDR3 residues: CASSPPPGPLTYEQYF. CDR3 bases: TGTGCCAGCAGCCCTCCCCCCGGGCCACTAACCTACGAGCAGTACTTC. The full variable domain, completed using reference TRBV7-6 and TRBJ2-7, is GAGVSQSPRYKVTKRGQDVALRCDPISGHVSLYWYRQALGQGPEFLTYFNYEAQQDKSGLPNDRFSAERPEGSISTLTIQRTEQRDSAMYRCASSPPPGPLTYEQYFGPGTRLTVT.

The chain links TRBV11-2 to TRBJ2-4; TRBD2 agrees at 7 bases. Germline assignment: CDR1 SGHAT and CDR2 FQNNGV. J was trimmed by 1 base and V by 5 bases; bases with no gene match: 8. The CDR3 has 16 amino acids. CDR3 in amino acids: CASSLSGTVAKNIQYF. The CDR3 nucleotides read TGTGCCAGCAGCCTAAGCGGGACTGTGGCCAAAAACATTCAGTACTTC.

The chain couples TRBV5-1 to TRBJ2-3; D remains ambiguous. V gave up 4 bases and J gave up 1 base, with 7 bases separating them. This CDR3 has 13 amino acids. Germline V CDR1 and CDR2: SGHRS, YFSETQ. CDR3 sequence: CASSPTGTDTQYF. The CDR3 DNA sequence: TGCGCCAGCAGCCCAACAGGCACAGATACGCAGTATTTT.

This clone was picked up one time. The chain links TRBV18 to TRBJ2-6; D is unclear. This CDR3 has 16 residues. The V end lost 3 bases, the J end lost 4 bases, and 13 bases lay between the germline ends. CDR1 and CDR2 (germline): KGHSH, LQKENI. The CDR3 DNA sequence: TGTGCCAGCTCACCGTTAAGGGAAACCGGGGCCAACGTCCTGACTTTC. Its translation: CASSPLRETGANVLTF.

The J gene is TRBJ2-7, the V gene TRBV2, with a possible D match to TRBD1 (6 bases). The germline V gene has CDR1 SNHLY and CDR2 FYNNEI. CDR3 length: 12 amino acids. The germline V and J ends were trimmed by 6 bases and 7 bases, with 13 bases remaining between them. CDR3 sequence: CASRYRVGEQYF. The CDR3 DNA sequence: TGTGCCAGCAGATACAGGGTCGGGGAGCAGTACTTC.

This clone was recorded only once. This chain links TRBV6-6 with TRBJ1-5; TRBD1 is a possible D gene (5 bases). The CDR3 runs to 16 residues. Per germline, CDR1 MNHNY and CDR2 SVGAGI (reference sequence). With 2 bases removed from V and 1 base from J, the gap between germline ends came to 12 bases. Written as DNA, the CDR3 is TGTGCCAGCAGTTACAAGGCAGGGAGGAGCAATCAGCCCCAGCATTTT. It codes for CASSYKAGRSNQPQHF.

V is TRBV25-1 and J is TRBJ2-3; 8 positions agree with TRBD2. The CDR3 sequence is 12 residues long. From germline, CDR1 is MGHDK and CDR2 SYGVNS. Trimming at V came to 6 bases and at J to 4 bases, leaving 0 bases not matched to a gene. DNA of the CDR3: TGTGCCAGCAGCGGGGGGGCAGATACGCAGTATTTT. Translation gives CASSGGADTQYF.

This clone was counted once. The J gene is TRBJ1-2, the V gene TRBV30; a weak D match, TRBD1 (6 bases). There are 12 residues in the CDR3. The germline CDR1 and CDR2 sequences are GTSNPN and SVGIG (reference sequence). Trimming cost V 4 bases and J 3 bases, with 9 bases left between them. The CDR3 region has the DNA TGTGCCTGGACAGGGGTATACTATGGCTACACCTTC. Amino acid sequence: CAWTGVYYGYTF.

The CDR3 DNA is TGCGCCAGCAGCCAAGAGGGAGTATGGGGCTACACCTTC. Translated, it gives CASSQEGVWGYTF. This chain connects TRBV4-1 to TRBJ1-2; the D is unclear. The V and J ends lost 0 bases and 8 bases respectively, with 10 bases between them. Germline CDR1 is MGHRA and CDR2 is YSYEKL. There are 13 residues in the CDR3.

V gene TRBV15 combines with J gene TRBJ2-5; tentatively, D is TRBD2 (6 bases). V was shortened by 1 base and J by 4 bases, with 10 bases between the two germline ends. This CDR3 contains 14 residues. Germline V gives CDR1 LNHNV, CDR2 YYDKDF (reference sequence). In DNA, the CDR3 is TGTGCCACCAGCAGAGTGGGGGGAAGAGAGACCCAGTACTTC. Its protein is CATSRVGGRETQYF.

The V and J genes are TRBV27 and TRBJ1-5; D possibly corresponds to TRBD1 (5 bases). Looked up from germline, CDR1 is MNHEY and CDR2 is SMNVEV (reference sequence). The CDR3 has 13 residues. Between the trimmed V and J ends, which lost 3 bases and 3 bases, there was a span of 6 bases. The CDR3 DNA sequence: TGTGCCAGCAGTTTGACAGTCAATCAGCCCCAGCATTTT. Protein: CASSLTVNQPQHF.

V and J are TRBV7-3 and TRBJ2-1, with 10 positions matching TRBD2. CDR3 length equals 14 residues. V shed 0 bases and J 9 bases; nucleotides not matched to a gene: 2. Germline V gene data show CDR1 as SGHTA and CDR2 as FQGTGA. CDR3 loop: CASSLTGTSVEQFF. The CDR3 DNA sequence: TGTGCCAGCAGCTTAACCGGGACTAGCGTTGAGCAGTTCTTC.

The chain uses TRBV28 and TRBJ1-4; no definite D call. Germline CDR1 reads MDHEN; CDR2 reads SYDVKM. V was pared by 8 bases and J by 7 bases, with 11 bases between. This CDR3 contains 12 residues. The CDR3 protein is CASGRWGEKLFF. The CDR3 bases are TGTGCCAGCGGACGGTGGGGTGAAAAACTGTTTTTT. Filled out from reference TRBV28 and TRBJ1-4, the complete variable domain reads DVKVTQSSRYLVKRTGEKVFLECVQDMDHENMFWYRQDPGLGLRLIYFSYDVKMKEKGDIPEGYSVSREKKERFSLILESASTNQTSMYLCASGRWGEKLFFGSGTQLSVL.

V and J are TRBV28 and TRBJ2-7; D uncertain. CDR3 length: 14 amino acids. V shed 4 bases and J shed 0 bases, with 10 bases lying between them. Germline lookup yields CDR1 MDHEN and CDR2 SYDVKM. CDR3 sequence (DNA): TGTGCCAGCAGTTACGGACGCCTCTCCTACGAGCAGTACTTC. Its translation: CASSYGRLSYEQYF.

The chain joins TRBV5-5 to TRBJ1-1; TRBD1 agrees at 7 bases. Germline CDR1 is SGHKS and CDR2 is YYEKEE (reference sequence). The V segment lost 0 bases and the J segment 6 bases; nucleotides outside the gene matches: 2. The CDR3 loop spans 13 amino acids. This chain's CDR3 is CASSLVTGAEAFF. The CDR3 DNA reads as TGTGCCAGCAGCTTGGTAACAGGGGCTGAAGCTTTCTTT.

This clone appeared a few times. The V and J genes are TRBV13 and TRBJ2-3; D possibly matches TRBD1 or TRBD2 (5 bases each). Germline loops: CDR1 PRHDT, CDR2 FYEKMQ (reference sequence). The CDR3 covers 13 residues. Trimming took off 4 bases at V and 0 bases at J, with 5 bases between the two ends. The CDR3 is CASSWDSTDTQYF. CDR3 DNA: TGTGCCAGCAGCTGGGACAGCACAGATACGCAGTATTTT.

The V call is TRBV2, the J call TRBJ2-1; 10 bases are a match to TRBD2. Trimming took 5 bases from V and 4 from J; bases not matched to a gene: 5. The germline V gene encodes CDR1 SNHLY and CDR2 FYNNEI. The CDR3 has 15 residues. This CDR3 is CASSILAGRYNEQFF. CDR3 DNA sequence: TGTGCCAGCAGTATACTAGCGGGGCGTTACAATGAGCAGTTCTTC.

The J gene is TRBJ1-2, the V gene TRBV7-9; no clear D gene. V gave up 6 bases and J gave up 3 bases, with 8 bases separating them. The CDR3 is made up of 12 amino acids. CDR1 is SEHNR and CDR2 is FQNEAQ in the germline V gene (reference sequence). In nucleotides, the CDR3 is TGTGCCAGCAGTACCGGGGACTATGGCTACACCTTC. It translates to CASSTGDYGYTF. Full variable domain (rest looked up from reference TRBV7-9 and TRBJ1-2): DTGVSQNPRHKITKRGQNVTFRCDPISEHNRLYWYRQTLGQGPEFLTYFQNEAQLEKSRLLSDRFSAERPKGSFSTLEIQRTEQGDSAMYLCASSTGDYGYTFGSGTRLTVV.

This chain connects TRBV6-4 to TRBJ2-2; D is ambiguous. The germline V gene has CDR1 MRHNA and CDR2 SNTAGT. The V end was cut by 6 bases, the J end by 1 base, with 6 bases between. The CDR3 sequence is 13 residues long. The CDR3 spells CASSKQNTGELFF. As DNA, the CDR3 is TGTGCCAGCAGCAAACAGAACACCGGGGAGCTGTTTTTT.

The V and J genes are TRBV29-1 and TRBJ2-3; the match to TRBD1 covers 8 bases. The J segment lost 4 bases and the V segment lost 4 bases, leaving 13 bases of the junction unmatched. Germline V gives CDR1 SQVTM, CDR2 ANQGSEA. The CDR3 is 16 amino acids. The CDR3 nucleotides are TGCAGCGTTGTGTTCCCGGACGACAGGGGCCCAGATACGCAGTATTTT. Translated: CSVVFPDDRGPDTQYF.

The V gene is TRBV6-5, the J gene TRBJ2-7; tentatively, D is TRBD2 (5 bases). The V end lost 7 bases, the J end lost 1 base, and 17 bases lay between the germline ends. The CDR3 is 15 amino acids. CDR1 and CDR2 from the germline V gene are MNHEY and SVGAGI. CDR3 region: CASTLRTGRSYEQYF. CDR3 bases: TGTGCCAGCACCCTTCGCACGGGGAGATCCTACGAGCAGTACTTC.

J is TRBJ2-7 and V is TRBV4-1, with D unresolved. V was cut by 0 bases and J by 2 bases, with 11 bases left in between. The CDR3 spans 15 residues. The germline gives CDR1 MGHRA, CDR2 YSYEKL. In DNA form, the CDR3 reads TGCGCCAGCAGCCAAGAGGATAGGTTGACCTACGAGCAGTACTTC. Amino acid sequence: CASSQEDRLTYEQYF.

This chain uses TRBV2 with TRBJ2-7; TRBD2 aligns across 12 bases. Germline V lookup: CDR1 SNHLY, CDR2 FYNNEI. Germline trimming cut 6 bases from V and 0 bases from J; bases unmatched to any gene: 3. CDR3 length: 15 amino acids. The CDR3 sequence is CASRATSGGSYEQYF. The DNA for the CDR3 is TGTGCCAGCAGGGCGACTAGCGGGGGCTCCTACGAGCAGTACTTC.

CDR3 loop: CASSQLSQAELYNEQFF. The CDR3, as DNA: TGCGCCAGCAGCCAACTGTCCCAAGCAGAACTCTACAATGAGCAGTTCTTC. The gene calls are TRBV4-1 and TRBJ2-1; D gene unclear. Per germline, CDR1 MGHRA and CDR2 YSYEKL. CDR3 length equals 17 residues. The germline V and J ends were trimmed by 2 bases and 3 bases, with 17 bases remaining between them.

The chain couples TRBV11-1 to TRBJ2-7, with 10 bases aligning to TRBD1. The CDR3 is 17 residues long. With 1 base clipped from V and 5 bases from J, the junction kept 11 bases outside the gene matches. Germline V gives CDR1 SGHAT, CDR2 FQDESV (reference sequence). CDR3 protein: CASSLDVAGTGVDEQYF. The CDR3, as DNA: TGTGCCAGCAGCTTAGACGTGGCGGGGACAGGGGTGGACGAGCAGTACTTC.

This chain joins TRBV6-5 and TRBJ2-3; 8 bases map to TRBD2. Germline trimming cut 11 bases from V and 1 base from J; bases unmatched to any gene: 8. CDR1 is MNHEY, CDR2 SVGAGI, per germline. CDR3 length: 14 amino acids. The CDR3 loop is CASQGLDGTDTQYF. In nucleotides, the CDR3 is TGTGCCTCGCAGGGACTAGACGGCACAGATACGCAGTATTTT.